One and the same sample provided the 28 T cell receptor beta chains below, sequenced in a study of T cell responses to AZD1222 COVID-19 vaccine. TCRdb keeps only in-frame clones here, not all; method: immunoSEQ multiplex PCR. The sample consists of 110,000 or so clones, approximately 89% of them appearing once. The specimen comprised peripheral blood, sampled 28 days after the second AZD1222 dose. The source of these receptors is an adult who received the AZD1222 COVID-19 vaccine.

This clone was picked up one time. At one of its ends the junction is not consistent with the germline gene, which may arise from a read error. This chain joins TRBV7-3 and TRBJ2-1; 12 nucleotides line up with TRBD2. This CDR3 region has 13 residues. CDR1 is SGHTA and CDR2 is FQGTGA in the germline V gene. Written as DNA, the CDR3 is TGTGCCAGCAGCGGAGGGCTAGCGGGGGGGCCGGTCTTC. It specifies CASSGGLAGGPVF. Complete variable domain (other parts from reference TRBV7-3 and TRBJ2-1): GAGVSQTPSNKVTEKGKYVELRCDPISGHTALYWYRQSLGQGPEFLIYFQGTGAADDSGLPNDRFFAVRPEGSVSTLKIQRTERGDSAVYLCASSGGLAGGPVFGPGTRLTVL.

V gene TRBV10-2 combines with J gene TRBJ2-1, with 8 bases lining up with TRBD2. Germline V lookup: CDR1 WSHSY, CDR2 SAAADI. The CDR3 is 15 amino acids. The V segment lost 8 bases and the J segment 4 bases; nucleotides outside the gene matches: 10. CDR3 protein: CASRKPGLGYNEQFF. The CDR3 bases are TGCGCCAGCCGGAAGCCGGGACTAGGTTACAATGAGCAGTTCTTC.

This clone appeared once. Written as DNA, the CDR3 is TGTGCCAGCAGTTTGCCTCATAACTATGGCTACACCTTC. It specifies CASSLPHNYGYTF. The chain has TRBV28 and TRBJ1-2; D call uncertain. The germline V and J ends were trimmed by 3 bases and 1 base, with 6 bases remaining between them. This CDR3 contains 13 residues. The germline gives CDR1 MDHEN, CDR2 SYDVKM.

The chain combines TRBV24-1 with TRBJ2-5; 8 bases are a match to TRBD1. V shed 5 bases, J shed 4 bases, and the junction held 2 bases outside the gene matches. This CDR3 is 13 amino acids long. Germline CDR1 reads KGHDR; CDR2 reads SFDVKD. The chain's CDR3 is CATSVQGGETQYF. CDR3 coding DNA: TGTGCCACCAGTGTACAGGGGGGAGAGACCCAGTACTTC.

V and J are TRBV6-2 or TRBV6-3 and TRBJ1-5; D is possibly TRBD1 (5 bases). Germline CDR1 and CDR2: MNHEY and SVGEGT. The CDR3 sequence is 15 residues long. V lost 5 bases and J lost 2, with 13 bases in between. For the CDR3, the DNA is TGTGCCAGCAGTACTCCAGGGCAGGGCAATCAGCCCCAGCATTTT. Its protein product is CASSTPGQGNQPQHF.

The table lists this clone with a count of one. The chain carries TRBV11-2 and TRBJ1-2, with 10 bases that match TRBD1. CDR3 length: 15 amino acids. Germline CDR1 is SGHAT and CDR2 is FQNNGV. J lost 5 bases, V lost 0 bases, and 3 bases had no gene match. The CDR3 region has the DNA TGTGCCAGCAGCTTAGAACCGGGACAGGGGTATGGCTACACCTTC. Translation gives CASSLEPGQGYGYTF.

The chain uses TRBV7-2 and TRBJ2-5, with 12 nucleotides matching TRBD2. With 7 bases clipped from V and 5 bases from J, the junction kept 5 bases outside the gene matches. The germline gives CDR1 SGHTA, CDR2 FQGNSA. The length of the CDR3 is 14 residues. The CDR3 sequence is CASKEGTSGETQYF. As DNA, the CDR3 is TGTGCCAGCAAAGAAGGGACTAGCGGGGAGACCCAGTACTTC. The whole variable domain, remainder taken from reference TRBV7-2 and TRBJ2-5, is GAGVSQSPSNKVTEKGKDVELRCDPISGHTALYWYRQSLGQGLEFLIYFQGNSAPDKSGLPSDRFSAERTGGSVSTLTIQRTQQEDSAVYLCASKEGTSGETQYFGPGTRLLVL.

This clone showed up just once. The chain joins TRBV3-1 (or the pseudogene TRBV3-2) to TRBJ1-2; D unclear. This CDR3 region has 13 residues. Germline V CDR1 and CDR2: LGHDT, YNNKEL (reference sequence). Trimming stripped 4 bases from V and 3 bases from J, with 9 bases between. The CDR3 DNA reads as TGTGCCAGCAGCCCTCAGGCCGACTATGGCTACACCTTC. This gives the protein CASSPQADYGYTF.

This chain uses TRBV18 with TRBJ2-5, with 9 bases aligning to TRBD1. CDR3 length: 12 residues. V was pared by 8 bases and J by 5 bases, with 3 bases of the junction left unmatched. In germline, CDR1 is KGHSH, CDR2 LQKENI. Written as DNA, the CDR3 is TGTGCCAGCACACAGGGGGCTGAGACCCAGTACTTC. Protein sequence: CASTQGAETQYF.

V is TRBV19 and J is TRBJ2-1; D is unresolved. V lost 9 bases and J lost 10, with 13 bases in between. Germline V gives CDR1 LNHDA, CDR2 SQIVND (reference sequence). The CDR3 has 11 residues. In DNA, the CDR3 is TGTGCCAGCCGGTTTTTAGGGGAGCAGTTCTTC. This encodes CASRFLGEQFF. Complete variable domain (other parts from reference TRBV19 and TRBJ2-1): DGGITQSPKYLFRKEGQNVTLSCEQNLNHDAMYWYRQDPGQGLRLIYYSQIVNDFQKGDIAEGYSVSREKKESFPLTVTSAQKNPTAFYLCASRFLGEQFFGPGTRLTVL.

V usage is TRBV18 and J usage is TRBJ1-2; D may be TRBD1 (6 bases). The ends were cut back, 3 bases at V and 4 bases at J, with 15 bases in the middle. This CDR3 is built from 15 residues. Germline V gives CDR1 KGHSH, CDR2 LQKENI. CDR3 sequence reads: CASSPFGGRGYGYTF. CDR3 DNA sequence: TGTGCCAGCTCACCTTTCGGGGGGCGCGGCTATGGCTACACCTTC.

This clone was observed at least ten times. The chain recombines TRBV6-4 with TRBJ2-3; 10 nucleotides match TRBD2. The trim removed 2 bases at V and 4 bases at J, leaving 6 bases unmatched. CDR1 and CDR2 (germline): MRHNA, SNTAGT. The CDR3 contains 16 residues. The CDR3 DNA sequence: TGTGCCAGCAGTGACGGTGAGCGGGGGGGCGCAGATACGCAGTATTTT. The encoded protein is CASSDGERGGADTQYF.

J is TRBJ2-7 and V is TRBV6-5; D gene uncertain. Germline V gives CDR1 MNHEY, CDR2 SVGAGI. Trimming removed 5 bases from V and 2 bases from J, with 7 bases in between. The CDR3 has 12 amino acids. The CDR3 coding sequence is TGTGCCAGCAGTACCGGACCCTACGAGCAGTACTTC. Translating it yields CASSTGPYEQYF.

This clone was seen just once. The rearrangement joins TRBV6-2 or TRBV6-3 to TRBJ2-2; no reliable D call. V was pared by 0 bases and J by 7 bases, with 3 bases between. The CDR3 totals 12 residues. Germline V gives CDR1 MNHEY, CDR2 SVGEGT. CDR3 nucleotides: TGTGCCAGCAGTTACTCTGTCGGGGAGCTGTTTTTT. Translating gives CASSYSVGELFF.

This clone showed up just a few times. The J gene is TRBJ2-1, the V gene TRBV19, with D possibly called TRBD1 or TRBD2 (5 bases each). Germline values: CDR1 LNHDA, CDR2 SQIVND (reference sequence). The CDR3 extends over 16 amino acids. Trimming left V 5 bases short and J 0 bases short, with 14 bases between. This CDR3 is CASSPEGPSSYNEQFF. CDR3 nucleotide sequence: TGTGCCAGTAGTCCCGAGGGGCCTAGCTCCTACAATGAGCAGTTCTTC.

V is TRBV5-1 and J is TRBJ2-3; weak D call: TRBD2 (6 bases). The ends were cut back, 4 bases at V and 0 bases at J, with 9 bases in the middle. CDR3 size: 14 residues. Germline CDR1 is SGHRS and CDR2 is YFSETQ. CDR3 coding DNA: TGCGCCAGCAGCGACGGGACTAGCACAGATACGCAGTATTTT. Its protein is CASSDGTSTDTQYF.

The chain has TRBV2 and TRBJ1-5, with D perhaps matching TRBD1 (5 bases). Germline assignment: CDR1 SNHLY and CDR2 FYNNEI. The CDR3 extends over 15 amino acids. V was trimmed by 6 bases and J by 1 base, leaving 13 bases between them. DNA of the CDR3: TGTGCCAGCAGATCCGGGACGTCAAGCAATCAGCCCCAGCATTTT. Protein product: CASRSGTSSNQPQHF.

CDR3 nucleotides: TGTGCCAGCAGGCCCGGGCGGGGGGGCAATGAGCAGTTCTTC. Residues: CASRPGRGGNEQFF. The chain couples TRBV28 to TRBJ2-1; TRBD2 matches 9 bases. V was pared by 6 bases and J by 6 bases, with 6 bases of the junction left unmatched. This CDR3 is 14 amino acids long. Germline CDR1 is MDHEN and CDR2 is SYDVKM.

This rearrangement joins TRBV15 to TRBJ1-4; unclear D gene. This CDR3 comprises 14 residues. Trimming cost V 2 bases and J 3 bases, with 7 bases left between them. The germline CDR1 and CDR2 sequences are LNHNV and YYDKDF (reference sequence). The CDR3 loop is CATSRPGSNEKLFF. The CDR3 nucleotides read TGTGCCACCAGCAGACCGGGGTCTAATGAAAAACTGTTTTTT.

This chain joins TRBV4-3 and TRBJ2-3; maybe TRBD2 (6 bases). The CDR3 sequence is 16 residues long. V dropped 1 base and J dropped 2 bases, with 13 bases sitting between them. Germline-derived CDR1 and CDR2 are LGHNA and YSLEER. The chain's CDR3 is CASSQGPGVSTDTQYF. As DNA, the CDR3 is TGCGCCAGCAGCCAAGGCCCGGGGGTTTCCACAGATACGCAGTATTTT.

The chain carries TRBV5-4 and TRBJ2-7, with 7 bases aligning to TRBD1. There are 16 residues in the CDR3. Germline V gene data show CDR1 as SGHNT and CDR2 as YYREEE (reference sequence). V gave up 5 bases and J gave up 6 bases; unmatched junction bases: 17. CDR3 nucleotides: TGTGCCAGCAGTTCCCCCTGGGGACAGACTCGAGGCGAGCAGTACTTC. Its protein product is CASSSPWGQTRGEQYF. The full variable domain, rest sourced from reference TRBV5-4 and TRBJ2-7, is ETGVTQSPTHLIKTRGQQVTLRCSSQSGHNTVSWYQQALGQGPQFIFQYYREEENGRGNFPPRFSGLQFPNYSSELNVNALELDDSALYLCASSSPWGQTRGEQYFGPGTRLTVT.

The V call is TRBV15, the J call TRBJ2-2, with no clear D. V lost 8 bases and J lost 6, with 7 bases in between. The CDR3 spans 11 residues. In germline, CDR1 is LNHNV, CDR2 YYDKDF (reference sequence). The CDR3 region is CATAWAGELFF. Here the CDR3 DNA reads TGTGCCACCGCCTGGGCCGGGGAGCTGTTTTTT. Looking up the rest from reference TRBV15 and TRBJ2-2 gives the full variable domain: DAMVIQNPRYQVTQFGKPVTLSCSQTLNHNVMYWYQQKSSQAPKLLFHYYDKDFNNEADTPDNFQSRRPNTSFCFLDIRSPGLGDTAMYLCATAWAGELFFGEGSRLTVL.

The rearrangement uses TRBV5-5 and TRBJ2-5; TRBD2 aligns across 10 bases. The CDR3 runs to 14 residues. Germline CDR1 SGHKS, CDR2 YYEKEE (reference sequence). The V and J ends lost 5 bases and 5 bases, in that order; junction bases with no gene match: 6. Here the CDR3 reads CASSLTSGVETQYF. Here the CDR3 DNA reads TGTGCCAGCAGTCTCACTAGCGGGGTGGAGACCCAGTACTTC.

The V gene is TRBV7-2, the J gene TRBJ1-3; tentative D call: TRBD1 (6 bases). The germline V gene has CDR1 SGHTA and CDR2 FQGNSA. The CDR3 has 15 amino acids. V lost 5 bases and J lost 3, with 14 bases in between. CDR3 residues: CASSQQGGGGNTIYF. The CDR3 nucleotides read TGTGCCAGCAGCCAACAGGGTGGCGGTGGAAACACCATATATTTT.

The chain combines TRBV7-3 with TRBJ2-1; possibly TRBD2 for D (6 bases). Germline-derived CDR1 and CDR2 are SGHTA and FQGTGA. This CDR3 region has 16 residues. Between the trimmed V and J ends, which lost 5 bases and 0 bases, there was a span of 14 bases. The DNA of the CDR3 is TGTGCCAGCAGCGCTGAACGGGGGAGCTCCTACAATGAGCAGTTCTTC. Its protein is CASSAERGSSYNEQFF.

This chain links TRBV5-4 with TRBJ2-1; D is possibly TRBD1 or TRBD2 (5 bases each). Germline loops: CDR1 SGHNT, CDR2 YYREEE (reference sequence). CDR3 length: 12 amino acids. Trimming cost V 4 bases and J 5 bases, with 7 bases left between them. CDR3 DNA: TGTGCCAGCAGCGGGACGCACAATGAGCAGTTCTTC. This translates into CASSGTHNEQFF.

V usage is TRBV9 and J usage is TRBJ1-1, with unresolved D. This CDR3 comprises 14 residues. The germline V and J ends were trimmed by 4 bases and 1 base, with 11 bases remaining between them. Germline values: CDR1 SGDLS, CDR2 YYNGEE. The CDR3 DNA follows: TGTGCCAGCAGCTCCCTCCCTGAGAACACTGAAGCTTTCTTT. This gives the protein CASSSLPENTEAFF.

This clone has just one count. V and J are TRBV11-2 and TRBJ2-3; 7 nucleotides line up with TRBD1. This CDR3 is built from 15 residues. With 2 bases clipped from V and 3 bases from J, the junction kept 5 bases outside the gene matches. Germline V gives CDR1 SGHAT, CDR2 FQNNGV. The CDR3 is CASSLRWDRTDTQYF. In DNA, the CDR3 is TGTGCCAGCAGCTTACGGTGGGACAGAACAGATACGCAGTATTTT.